This passage covers 5 T cell receptor beta chains from one sample sequenced in a study of blood T cell repertoires in COVID-19. Generated by immunoSEQ multiplex PCR, the TCRdb table keeps only in-frame clones and is missing some. This sample has about 200,000 clones, with about 84% found just once. The sample consisted of PBMCs or T cells enriched from blood (not recorded which). The source is a woman aged 40 to 50 with acute COVID-19.

The rearrangement joins TRBV3-1 (or the pseudogene TRBV3-2) to TRBJ1-1; 7 nucleotides agree with TRBD1. There are 14 residues in the CDR3. Unmatched junction bases numbered 0, after V lost 1 base and J lost 1 base. Germline V gene sequence: CDR1 LGHDT, CDR2 YNNKEL (reference sequence). As DNA, the CDR3 is TGTGCCAGCAGCCAAGGGGACAGGAACACTGAAGCTTTCTTT. Translating gives CASSQGDRNTEAFF.

V gene TRBV19 combines with J gene TRBJ2-1; weak D call: TRBD2 (5 bases). V lost 5 bases, J lost 2 bases, and 13 bases lay in between. The CDR3 is 15 residues long. CDR1 and CDR2 (germline): LNHDA, SQIVND (reference sequence). The CDR3 DNA reads TGTGCCAGTAGTTCGATTGGGGAGCCCTACAATGAGCAGTTCTTC. Translating it yields CASSSIGEPYNEQFF.

The count of this clone is one. The rearrangement links TRBV18 to TRBJ1-4; D is unclear. Trimming removed 3 bases from V and 0 bases from J, with 14 bases in between. CDR1 KGHSH and CDR2 LQKENI come from the germline V gene. The CDR3 sequence is 17 residues long. This CDR3 reads CASSPSGLSATNEKLFF. The CDR3 bases are TGTGCCAGCTCACCCTCAGGACTGAGCGCAACTAATGAAAAACTGTTTTTT.

There are a few counts of this clone. This chain connects TRBV28 to TRBJ2-7; D unclear. Germline V CDR1 and CDR2: MDHEN, SYDVKM. The V and J ends lost 6 bases and 3 bases respectively, with 9 bases between them. The CDR3 contains 12 residues. The CDR3, as DNA: TGTGCCAGCAGCCAGGTTAACTACGAGCAGTACTTC. Translated: CASSQVNYEQYF.

The rearrangement links TRBV5-1 to TRBJ1-1; D unclear. Germline-derived CDR1 and CDR2 are SGHRS and YFSETQ. The CDR3 sequence is 15 residues long. The ends were cut back, 0 bases at V and 4 bases at J, with 13 bases in the middle. The CDR3 sequence is CASSLVTGSPTEAFF. DNA of the CDR3: TGCGCCAGCAGCTTGGTGACGGGGAGTCCCACTGAAGCTTTCTTT.